The TCR beta chain under discussion was sequenced for a study of blood T cell repertoires in COVID-19. Study at large: Acute and convalescent COVID-19 specimens originated in the United States, Italy and Spain. The cDNA or gDNA used as material had been derived from T cells, B-cell-depleted T cells, or PBMCs.

Study processing details: Scientists estimated how many nucleated cells there were by amplifying reference gene primers. Libraries were prepared by immunoSEQ multiplex PCR; TCRdb keeps only in-frame clonotypes and omits some of them. Clone size and V and J calls were adopted from that table, with D and trimming inferred from the DNA. The table has tens of thousands of clones, 80% to 90% seen once; the top ten hold roughly 1.6%. Germline trimming cut 10 bases from V and 4 bases from J; bases unmatched to any gene: 13. Germline CDR1 is SGHRS and CDR2 is YFSETQ. The CDR3 spans 14 residues. This TCR was sampled from a man aged 55 to 70 with acute or convalescent COVID-19. Sequencing used peripheral blood. The rearrangement uses TRBV5-1 and TRBJ2-5; 7 positions agree with TRBD2. CDR3 amino acids: CASRGVGSVETQYF. The CDR3 DNA sequence: TGCGCCTCCCGGGGGGTAGGATCGGTAGAGACCCAGTACTTC.